The 23 T cell receptor beta chains reported below all come from one sample, sequenced in a study of T cells after yellow fever vaccination. MiXCR, applied by TCRdb to the 5' RACE reads, yields one record per CDR3 protein. There are approximately 610,000 distinct CDR3 sequences in the sample; around 17% occur only once, and 17% lies in the top ten. Here the sequenced sample was PBMCs, taken 4 to 6 days after the first yellow fever vaccination. All receptors come from a man aged 18 to 30 who received the YFV17D yellow fever vaccine.

The chain has TRBV4-1 and TRBJ1-4; TRBD1 might be the D (6 bases). The CDR3 covers 15 residues. Germline CDR1 and CDR2: MGHRA and YSYEKL. Trimming shortened V by 4 bases and J by 0 bases, and 9 bases separated the two germline ends. The CDR3 region is CASSRTGPTNEKLFF. For the CDR3, the DNA is TGCGCCAGCAGCCGCACAGGGCCAACTAATGAAAAACTGTTTTTT.

The chain joins TRBV10-2 to TRBJ1-4; 7 bases align to TRBD1. J gave up 5 bases and V 0 bases, and 6 bases lay outside the gene matches. This CDR3 region has 16 residues. Germline V gives CDR1 WSHSY, CDR2 SAAADI. The CDR3 DNA sequence: TGCGCCAGCAGTGAGTCGACAGGGTCCTGGAATGAAAAACTGTTTTTT. Translated: CASSESTGSWNEKLFF.

V gene TRBV10-3 combines with J gene TRBJ1-1; D is ambiguous. CDR1 is ENHRY and CDR2 is SYGVKD in the germline V gene. The CDR3 covers 15 residues. V lost 0 bases and J lost 0, with 8 bases in between. The CDR3 bases are TGTGCCATCAGTGAGTCAGGTCCCATGAACACTGAAGCTTTCTTT. Translated: CAISESGPMNTEAFF.

This clonotype was detected ten times or more. CDR3 sequence reads: CSVKGGDNYGYTF. Written as DNA, the CDR3 is TGCAGCGTTAAGGGGGGTGATAACTATGGCTACACCTTC. The gene calls are TRBV29-1 and TRBJ1-2, with a tentative D call TRBD1 (6 bases). Germline V gene data show CDR1 as SQVTM and CDR2 as ANQGSEA. V shed 5 bases and J shed 1 base, with 11 bases lying between them. The CDR3 runs to 13 residues.

V is TRBV2 and J is TRBJ2-1; tentative D call: TRBD1 (6 bases). V dropped 4 bases and J dropped 5 bases, with 18 bases sitting between them. CDR3 size: 16 residues. Per the germline V gene, CDR1 is SNHLY and CDR2 is FYNNEI. The CDR3 protein is CASSVHRDRANNEQFF. The CDR3 DNA reads as TGTGCCAGCAGTGTTCACAGGGACCGGGCCAACAATGAGCAGTTCTTC.

This clonotype was seen repeatedly, ten times or more. This sequence joins TRBV7-9 and TRBJ2-1; 8 nucleotides line up with TRBD2. CDR1 and CDR2 from the germline V gene are SEHNR and FQNEAQ (reference sequence). The CDR3 contains 14 residues. V dropped 5 bases and J dropped 8; count of bases not matched to a gene: 8. The CDR3 sequence: CASSTPGGRDEQFF. The CDR3 nucleotides are TGTGCCAGCAGCACCCCGGGGGGGCGGGATGAGCAGTTCTTC.

This clonotype turned up a few times. The genes are TRBV19 and TRBJ2-2; weak D call: TRBD1 (6 bases). V dropped 0 bases and J dropped 0 bases, with 20 bases sitting between them. The V gene's germline CDR1 is LNHDA and CDR2 SQIVND (reference sequence). The CDR3 runs to 20 residues. The CDR3 spells CASSIDLGRGPGPNTGELFF. As DNA, the CDR3 is TGTGCCAGTAGTATAGATCTGGGCAGGGGTCCCGGACCGAACACCGGGGAGCTGTTTTTT.

This chain uses TRBV11-2 with TRBJ2-5; 7 bases map to TRBD2. The CDR3 loop spans 16 amino acids. CDR1 is SGHAT and CDR2 is FQNNGV in the germline V gene. Trimming at V came to 5 bases and at J to 3 bases, leaving 12 bases not matched to a gene. CDR3 region: CASSPAASGAKETQYF. In DNA form, the CDR3 reads TGTGCCAGCAGCCCCGCCGCCAGCGGGGCCAAAGAGACCCAGTACTTC. Based on the CDR3 plus reference TRBV11-2 and TRBJ2-5, the full variable domain is EAGVAQSPRYKIIEKRQSVAFWCNPISGHATLYWYQQILGQGPKLLIQFQNNGVVDDSQLPKDRFSAERLKGVDSTLKIQPAKLEDSAVYLCASSPAASGAKETQYFGPGTRLLVL.

In its sample, this clonotype was seen a few times. The CDR3 reads CAWSVALSQPQHF. The CDR3, as DNA: TGTGCCTGGAGTGTCGCACTGTCCCAGCCCCAGCATTTT. The chain uses TRBV30 and TRBJ1-5; no clear D. From germline, CDR1 is GTSNPN and CDR2 SVGIG (reference sequence). The CDR3 is made up of 13 amino acids. V lost 0 bases and J 7 bases, leaving 10 bases between the germline ends.

The V and J genes are TRBV5-1 and TRBJ2-1; D might be TRBD2 (7 bases). Trimming took off 6 bases at V and 7 bases at J, with 23 bases between the two ends. Germline V lookup: CDR1 SGHRS, CDR2 YFSETQ. This CDR3 has 16 residues. CDR3 sequence (DNA): TGCGCCAGCATAAGGCGGACGGGGGGCCCTGTAAATGAGCAGTTCTTC. Residues: CASIRRTGGPVNEQFF. The complete variable domain, with remaining parts taken from reference TRBV5-1 and TRBJ2-1, reads KAGVTQTPRYLIKTRGQQVTLSCSPISGHRSVSWYQQTPGQGLQFLFEYFSETQRNKGNFPGRFSGRQFSNSRSEMNVSTLELGDSALYLCASIRRTGGPVNEQFFGPGTRLTVL.

The J gene is TRBJ2-1, the V gene TRBV3-1, with D tentatively TRBD2 (6 bases). V was pared by 3 bases and J by 10 bases, with 10 bases between. This CDR3 region has 12 residues. CDR1 and CDR2 (germline): LGHDT, YNNKEL (reference sequence). In nucleotides, the CDR3 is TGTGCCAGCAGCCAGGCTGCGGGAGAGCAGTTCTTC. Its protein product is CASSQAAGEQFF.

The chain recombines TRBV29-1 with TRBJ2-1; D assignment may be TRBD1 or TRBD2 (6 bases each). With 7 bases removed from V and 8 bases from J, the gap between germline ends came to 18 bases. Germline V gene data show CDR1 as SQVTM and CDR2 as ANQGSEA. The CDR3 consists of 13 residues. CDR3 nucleotide sequence: TGCAGCGCCTCCGGGGGCGCTGGATATGAGCAGTTCTTC. Translation gives CSASGGAGYEQFF.

This clonotype occurred a few times. This chain joins TRBV18 and TRBJ1-2; 9 positions match TRBD1. The trim removed 7 bases at V and 7 bases at J, leaving 4 bases unmatched. The germline CDR1 and CDR2 sequences are KGHSH and LQKENI. The CDR3 length is 12 residues. CDR3 in DNA: TGTGCCAGCTTCGGACAGGGGTTTGGCTACACCTTC. Its translation is CASFGQGFGYTF.

The V call is TRBV7-2, the J call TRBJ2-6; D gene unclear. Trimming shortened V by 1 base and J by 3 bases, and 7 bases separated the two germline ends. Germline CDR1 reads SGHTA; CDR2 reads FQGNSA. The length of the CDR3 is 15 residues. The CDR3 nucleotides are TGTGCCAGCAGCTTAGAGCGTCTTGGGGCCAACGTCCTGACTTTC. Encoded protein: CASSLERLGANVLTF.

CDR3 residues: CSARDLNAPGPQPQHF. The DNA for the CDR3 is TGCAGTGCTAGAGATCTGAATGCCCCAGGGCCTCAGCCCCAGCATTTT. V is TRBV20-1 and J is TRBJ1-5; D may be TRBD1 (5 bases). This CDR3 comprises 16 residues. Trimming took 0 bases from V and 6 from J, leaving 18 bases between them. Germline CDR1 is DFQATT and CDR2 is SNEGSKA (reference sequence).

In nucleotides, the CDR3 is TGTGCCAGCAGTCGGGCGGGTAGGGAGCTCGATGGCTACACCTTC. Protein product: CASSRAGRELDGYTF. The rearrangement uses TRBV27 and TRBJ1-2; the D is unclear. The ends were cut back, 5 bases at V and 6 bases at J, with 19 bases in the middle. This CDR3 region has 15 residues. Germline V gene lookup returns CDR1 MNHEY and CDR2 SMNVEV (reference sequence).

The rearrangement uses TRBV18 and TRBJ2-1; 7 bases align to TRBD1. Germline lookup yields CDR1 KGHSH and CDR2 LQKENI. The ends lost 3 bases at V and 8 bases at J; junction bases unmatched: 10. This CDR3 contains 15 residues. The CDR3: CASSPQDRFMDEQFF. CDR3 in DNA: TGTGCCAGCTCACCTCAGGACAGGTTTATGGATGAGCAGTTCTTC.

The chain recombines TRBV4-3 with TRBJ1-2; TRBD1 agrees at 9 bases. The CDR3 has 18 amino acids. Germline V gene lookup returns CDR1 LGHNA and CDR2 YSLEER. V shed 0 bases, J shed 4 bases, and the junction held 12 bases outside the gene matches. CDR3 region: CASSQDTDRGRGVYGYTF. The CDR3 bases are TGCGCCAGCAGCCAAGATACGGACAGGGGTCGGGGGGTCTATGGCTACACCTTC.

This rearrangement joins TRBV6-2 or TRBV6-3 to TRBJ1-2; D not resolved. The CDR3 is 12 amino acids. Germline V lookup: CDR1 MNHEY, CDR2 SVGEGT. Deletions cut 5 bases from V and 9 bases from J, with 13 bases between. The CDR3 DNA is TGTGCCAGCAGTACGGTCTTGGGAAGCTACACCTTC. This gives the protein CASSTVLGSYTF.

The chain couples TRBV19 to TRBJ2-2, with no clear D. This CDR3 contains 14 residues. V lost 2 bases to trimming and J lost 6 bases, with 10 bases between them. In germline, CDR1 is LNHDA, CDR2 SQIVND (reference sequence). CDR3 DNA sequence: TGTGCCAGTAGTATACCGATCTCGGCCGGGGAGCTGTTTTTT. It yields the protein CASSIPISAGELFF.

This chain uses TRBV10-1 with TRBJ2-5; D unresolved. The CDR3 contains 16 residues. Germline V CDR1 and CDR2: WNHNN, SYGVQD (reference sequence). Trimming shortened V by 0 bases and J by 1 base, and 12 bases separated the two germline ends. The CDR3 DNA sequence: TGCGCCAGCAGTGAGTCAGCCACCAAGTCCCAAGAGACCCAGTACTTC. It yields the protein CASSESATKSQETQYF.

The chain employs TRBV19 and TRBJ2-3, with D uncertain. This CDR3 spans 13 amino acids. Germline lookup yields CDR1 LNHDA and CDR2 SQIVND (reference sequence). V was clipped by 3 bases and J by 4 bases, with 8 bases between them. The chain's CDR3 is CASSIGEADTQYF. The CDR3 DNA is TGTGCCAGTAGTATTGGTGAGGCAGATACGCAGTATTTT.

The V gene is TRBV5-4, the J gene TRBJ1-4; the D gene is possibly TRBD1 (5 bases). Trimming cost V 1 base and J 7 bases, with 14 bases left between them. The CDR3 runs 15 residues. Germline V gives CDR1 SGHNT, CDR2 YYREEE (reference sequence). CDR3: CASSLISSGSEKLFF. CDR3 DNA sequence: TGTGCCAGCAGCTTGATCTCATCAGGGAGTGAAAAACTGTTTTTT.